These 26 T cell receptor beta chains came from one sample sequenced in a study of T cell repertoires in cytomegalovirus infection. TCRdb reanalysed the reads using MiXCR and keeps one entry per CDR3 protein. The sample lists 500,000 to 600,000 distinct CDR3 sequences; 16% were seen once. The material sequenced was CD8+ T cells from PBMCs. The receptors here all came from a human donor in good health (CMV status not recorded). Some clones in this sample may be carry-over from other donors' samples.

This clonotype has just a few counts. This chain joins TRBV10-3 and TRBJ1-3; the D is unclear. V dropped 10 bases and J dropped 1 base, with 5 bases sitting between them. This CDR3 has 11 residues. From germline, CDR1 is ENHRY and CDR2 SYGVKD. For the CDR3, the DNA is TGTGCCACTATTTCTGGAAACACCATATATTTT. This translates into CATISGNTIYF.

Here the CDR3 reads CASFFARARPATDTQYF. DNA of the CDR3: TGTGCCAGCTTCTTTGCGAGGGCCCGACCCGCCACAGATACGCAGTATTTT. The rearrangement links TRBV2 to TRBJ2-3, with D maybe TRBD2 (5 bases). Germline V CDR1 and CDR2: SNHLY, FYNNEI. The CDR3 contains 17 residues. Trimming shortened V by 8 bases and J by 2 bases, and 23 bases separated the two germline ends. Combining the CDR3 with reference TRBV2 and TRBJ2-3 gives the whole variable domain EPEVTQTPSHQVTQMGQEVILRCVPISNHLYFYWYRQILGQKVEFLVSFYNNEISEKSEIFDDQFSVERPDGSNFTLKIRSTKLEDSAMYFCASFFARARPATDTQYFGPGTRLTVL.

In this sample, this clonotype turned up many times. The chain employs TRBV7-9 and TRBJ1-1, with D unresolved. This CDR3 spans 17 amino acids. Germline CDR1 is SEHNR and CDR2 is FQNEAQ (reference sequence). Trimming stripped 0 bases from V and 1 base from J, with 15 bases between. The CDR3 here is CASSLAIGPAKNTEAFF. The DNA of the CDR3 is TGTGCCAGCAGCTTAGCGATCGGTCCCGCTAAGAACACTGAAGCTTTCTTT. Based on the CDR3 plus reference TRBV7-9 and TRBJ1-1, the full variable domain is DTGVSQNPRHKITKRGQNVTFRCDPISEHNRLYWYRQTLGQGPEFLTYFQNEAQLEKSRLLSDRFSAERPKGSFSTLEIQRTEQGDSAMYLCASSLAIGPAKNTEAFFGQGTRLTVV.

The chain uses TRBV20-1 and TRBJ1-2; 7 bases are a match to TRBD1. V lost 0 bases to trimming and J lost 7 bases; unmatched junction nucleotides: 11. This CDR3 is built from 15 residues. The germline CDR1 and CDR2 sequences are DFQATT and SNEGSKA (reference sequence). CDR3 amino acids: CSARDPTGPPVGYTF. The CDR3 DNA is TGCAGTGCTAGAGATCCGACAGGGCCCCCCGTTGGCTACACCTTC.

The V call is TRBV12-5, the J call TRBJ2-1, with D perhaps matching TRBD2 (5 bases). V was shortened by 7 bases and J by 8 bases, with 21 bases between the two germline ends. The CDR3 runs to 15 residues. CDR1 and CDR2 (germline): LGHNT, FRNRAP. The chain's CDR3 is CASALGSSKLDEQFF. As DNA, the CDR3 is TGTGCTAGTGCTTTAGGGAGTTCTAAGCTCGATGAGCAGTTCTTC. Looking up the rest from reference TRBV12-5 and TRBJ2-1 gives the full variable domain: DARVTQTPRHKVTEMGQEVTMRCQPILGHNTVFWYRQTMMQGLELLAYFRNRAPLDDSGMPKDRFSAEMPDATLATLKIQPSEPRDSAVYFCASALGSSKLDEQFFGPGTRLTVL.

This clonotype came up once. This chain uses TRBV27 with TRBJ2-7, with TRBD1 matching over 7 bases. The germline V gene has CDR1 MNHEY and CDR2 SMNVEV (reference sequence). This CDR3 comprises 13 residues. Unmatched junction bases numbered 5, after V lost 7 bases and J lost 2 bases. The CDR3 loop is CASKQGTAYEQYF. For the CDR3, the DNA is TGTGCCAGCAAACAGGGGACAGCCTACGAGCAGTACTTC.

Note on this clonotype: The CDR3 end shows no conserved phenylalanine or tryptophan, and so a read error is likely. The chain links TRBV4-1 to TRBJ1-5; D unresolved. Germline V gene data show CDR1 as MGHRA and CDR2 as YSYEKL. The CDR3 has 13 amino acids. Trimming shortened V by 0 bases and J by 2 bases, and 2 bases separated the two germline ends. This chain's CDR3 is CASSQDRNQPQHS. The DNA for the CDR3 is TGCGCCAGCAGCCAAGATCGCAATCAGCCCCAGCATTCT.

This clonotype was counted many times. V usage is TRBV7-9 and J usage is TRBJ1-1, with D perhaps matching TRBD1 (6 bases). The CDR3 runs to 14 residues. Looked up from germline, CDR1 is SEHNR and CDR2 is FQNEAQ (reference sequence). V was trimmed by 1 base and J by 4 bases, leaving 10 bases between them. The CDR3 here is CASSLDSGATEAFF. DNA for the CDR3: TGTGCCAGCAGCTTAGATTCGGGGGCCACTGAAGCTTTCTTT.

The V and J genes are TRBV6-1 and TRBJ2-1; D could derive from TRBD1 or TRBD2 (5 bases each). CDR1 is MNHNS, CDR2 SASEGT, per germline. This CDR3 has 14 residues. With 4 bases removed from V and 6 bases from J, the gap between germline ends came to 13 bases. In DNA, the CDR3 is TGTGCCAGCAGTGGGGGACCCTATGGCAATGAGCAGTTCTTC. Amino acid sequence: CASSGGPYGNEQFF.

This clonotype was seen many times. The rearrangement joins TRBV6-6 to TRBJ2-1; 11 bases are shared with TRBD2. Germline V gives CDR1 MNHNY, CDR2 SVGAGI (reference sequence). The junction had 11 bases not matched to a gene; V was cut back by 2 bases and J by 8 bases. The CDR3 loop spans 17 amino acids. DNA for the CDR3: TGTGCCAGCAGTTACCACATAGCGGGAGGGCCGACGGATGAGCAGTTCTTC. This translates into CASSYHIAGGPTDEQFF.

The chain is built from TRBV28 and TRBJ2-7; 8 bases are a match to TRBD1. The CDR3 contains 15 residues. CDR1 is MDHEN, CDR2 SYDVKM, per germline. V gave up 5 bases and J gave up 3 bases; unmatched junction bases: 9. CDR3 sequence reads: CASSPDRGRRYEQYF. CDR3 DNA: TGTGCCAGCAGTCCCGACAGGGGTCGCCGCTACGAGCAGTACTTC.

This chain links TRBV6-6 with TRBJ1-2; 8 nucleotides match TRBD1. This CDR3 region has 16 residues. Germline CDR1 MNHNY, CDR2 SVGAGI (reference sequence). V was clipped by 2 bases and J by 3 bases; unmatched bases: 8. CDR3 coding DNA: TGTGCCAGCAGTTACAGTCAGGGGGCGCGCGACTATGGCTACACCTTC. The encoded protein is CASSYSQGARDYGYTF.

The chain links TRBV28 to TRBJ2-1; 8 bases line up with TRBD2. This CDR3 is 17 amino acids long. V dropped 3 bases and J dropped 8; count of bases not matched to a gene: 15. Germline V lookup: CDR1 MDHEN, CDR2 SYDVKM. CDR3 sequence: CASSLRGVAGGFHEQFF. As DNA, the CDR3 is TGTGCCAGCAGTTTGCGCGGGGTTGCGGGAGGATTTCATGAGCAGTTCTTC.

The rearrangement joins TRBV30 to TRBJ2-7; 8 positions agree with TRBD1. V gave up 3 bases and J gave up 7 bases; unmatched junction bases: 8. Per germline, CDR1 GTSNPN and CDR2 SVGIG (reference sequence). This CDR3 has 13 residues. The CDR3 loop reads CAWRTDREREQYF. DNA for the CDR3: TGTGCCTGGAGAACGGACAGGGAGAGGGAGCAGTACTTC.

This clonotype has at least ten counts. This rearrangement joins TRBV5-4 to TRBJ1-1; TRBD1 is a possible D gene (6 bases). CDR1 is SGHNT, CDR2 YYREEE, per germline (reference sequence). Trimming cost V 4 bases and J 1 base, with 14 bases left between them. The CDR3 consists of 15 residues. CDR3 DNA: TGTGCCAGCAGCGGCCAGGGACACCCGAACACTGAAGCTTTCTTT. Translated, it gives CASSGQGHPNTEAFF.

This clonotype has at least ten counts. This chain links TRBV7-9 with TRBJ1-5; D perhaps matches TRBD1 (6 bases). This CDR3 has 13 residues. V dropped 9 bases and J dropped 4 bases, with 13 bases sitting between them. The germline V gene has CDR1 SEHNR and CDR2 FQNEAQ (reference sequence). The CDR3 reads CASQHRENQPQHF. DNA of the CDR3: TGTGCCAGTCAACACAGGGAAAATCAGCCCCAGCATTTT.

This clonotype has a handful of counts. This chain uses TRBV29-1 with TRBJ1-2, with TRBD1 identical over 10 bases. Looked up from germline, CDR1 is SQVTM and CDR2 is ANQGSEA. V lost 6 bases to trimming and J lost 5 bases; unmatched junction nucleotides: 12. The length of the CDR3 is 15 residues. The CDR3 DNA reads TGCAGCGTGGGGACAGGGGCTTCCGCTCGGTATGGCTACACCTTC. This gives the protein CSVGTGASARYGYTF.

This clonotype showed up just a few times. The CDR3 loop is CATSGASGSYEQYF. The DNA for the CDR3 is TGTGCCACCAGTGGGGCTAGCGGTTCCTACGAGCAGTACTTC. The chain carries TRBV24-1 and TRBJ2-7; 7 positions agree with TRBD2. In germline, CDR1 is KGHDR, CDR2 SFDVKD. The CDR3 extends over 14 amino acids. The J segment lost 1 base and the V segment lost 5 bases, leaving 4 bases of the junction unmatched.

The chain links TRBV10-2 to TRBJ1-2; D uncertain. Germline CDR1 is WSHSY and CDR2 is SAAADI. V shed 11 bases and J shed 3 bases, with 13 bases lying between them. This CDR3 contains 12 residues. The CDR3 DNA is TGCGCCGCCCTAGGCGGCGACTATGGCTACACCTTC. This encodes CAALGGDYGYTF.

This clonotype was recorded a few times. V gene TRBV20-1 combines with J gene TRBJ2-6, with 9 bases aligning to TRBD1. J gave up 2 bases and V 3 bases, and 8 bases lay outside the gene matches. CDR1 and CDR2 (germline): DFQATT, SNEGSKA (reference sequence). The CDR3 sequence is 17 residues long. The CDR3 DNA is TGCAGTGCTAGTGAAAGGGACAGGGTGACTGGGGCCAACGTCCTGACTTTC. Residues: CSASERDRVTGANVLTF.

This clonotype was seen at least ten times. CDR3 nucleotide sequence: TGTGCCAGTAGTATAAAGGACAGGCTGGGGCCCCAGCATTTT. Its translation: CASSIKDRLGPQHF. V is TRBV19 and J is TRBJ1-5; TRBD1 matches at 7 bases. Per germline, CDR1 LNHDA and CDR2 SQIVND (reference sequence). J gave up 9 bases and V 2 bases, and 7 bases lay outside the gene matches. The CDR3 extends over 14 amino acids.

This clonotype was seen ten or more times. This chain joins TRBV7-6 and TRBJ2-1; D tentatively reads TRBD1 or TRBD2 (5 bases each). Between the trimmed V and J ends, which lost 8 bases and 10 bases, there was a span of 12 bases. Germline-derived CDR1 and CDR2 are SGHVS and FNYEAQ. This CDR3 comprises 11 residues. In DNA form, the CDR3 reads TGTGCCAGCTCCACCGGGGCCGAGCAGTTCTTC. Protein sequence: CASSTGAEQFF.

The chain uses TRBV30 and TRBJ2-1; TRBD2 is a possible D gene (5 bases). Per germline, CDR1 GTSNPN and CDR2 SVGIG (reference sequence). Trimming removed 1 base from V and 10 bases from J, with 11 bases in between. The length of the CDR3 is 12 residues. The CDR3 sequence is CAWSGEMSEQFF. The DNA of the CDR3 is TGTGCCTGGAGTGGGGAGATGAGCGAGCAGTTCTTC.

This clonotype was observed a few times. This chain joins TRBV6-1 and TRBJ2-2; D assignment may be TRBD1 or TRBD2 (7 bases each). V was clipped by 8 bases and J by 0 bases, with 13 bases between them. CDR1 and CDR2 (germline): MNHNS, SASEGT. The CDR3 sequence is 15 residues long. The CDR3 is CASWGGGPNTGELFF. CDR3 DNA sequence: TGTGCCAGCTGGGGAGGGGGCCCGAACACCGGGGAGCTGTTTTTT.

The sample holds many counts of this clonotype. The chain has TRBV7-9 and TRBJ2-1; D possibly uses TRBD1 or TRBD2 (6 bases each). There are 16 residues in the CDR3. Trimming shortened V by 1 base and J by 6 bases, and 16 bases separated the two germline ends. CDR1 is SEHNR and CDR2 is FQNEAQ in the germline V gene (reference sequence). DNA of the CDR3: TGTGCCAGCAGCTTAGGAGGGGGGCTGAAGGCCAATGAGCAGTTCTTC. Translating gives CASSLGGGLKANEQFF.

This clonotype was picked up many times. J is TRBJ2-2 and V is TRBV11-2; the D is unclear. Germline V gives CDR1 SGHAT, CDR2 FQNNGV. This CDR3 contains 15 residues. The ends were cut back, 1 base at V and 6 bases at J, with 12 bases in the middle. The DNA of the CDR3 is TGTGCCAGCAGCTTAGCCCCGGGCAAACCCGGGGAGCTGTTTTTT. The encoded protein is CASSLAPGKPGELFF.